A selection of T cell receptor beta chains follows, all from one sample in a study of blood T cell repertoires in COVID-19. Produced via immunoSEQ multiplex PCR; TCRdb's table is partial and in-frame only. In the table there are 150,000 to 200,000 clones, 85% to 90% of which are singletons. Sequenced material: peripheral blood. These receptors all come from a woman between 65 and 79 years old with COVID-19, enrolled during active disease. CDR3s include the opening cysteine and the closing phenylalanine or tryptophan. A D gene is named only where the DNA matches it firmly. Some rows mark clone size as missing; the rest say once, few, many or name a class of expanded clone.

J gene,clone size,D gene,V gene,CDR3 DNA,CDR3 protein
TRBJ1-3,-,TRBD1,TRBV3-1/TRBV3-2,TGTGCCAGCAGCCAATTGACAGGGATTGGAAACACCATATATTTT,CASSQLTGIGNTIYF
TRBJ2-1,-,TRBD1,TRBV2,TGTGCCAGCAGTGATAGGACAGGGTACAATGAGCAGTTCTTC,CASSDRTGYNEQFF
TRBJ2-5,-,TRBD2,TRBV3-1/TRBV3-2,TGTGCCAGCAGCCCCCGGACTAGCGGGGGGCAAGAGACCCAGTACTTC,CASSPRTSGGQETQYF
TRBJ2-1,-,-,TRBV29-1,TGCAGCGTTAGTAGTCTTGCTGAGCAGTTCTTC,CSVSSLAEQFF
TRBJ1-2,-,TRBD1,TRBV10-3,TGTGCCATCAGTGATCCGACAGGGGCCGTTTATGGCTACACCTTC,CAISDPTGAVYGYTF
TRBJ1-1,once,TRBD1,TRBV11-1,TGTGCCAGCAGCTGGGGACAGAGCACTGAAGCTTTCTTT,CASSWGQSTEAFF
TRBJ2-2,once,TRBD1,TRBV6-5,TGTGCCAGCAGGGCCAGGGGGACGAACACCGGGGAGCTGTTTTTT,CASRARGTNTGELFF
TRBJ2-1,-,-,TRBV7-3,TGTGCCAGCAGCTTAAGTGATTTGGGGGGTGAGCAGTTCTTC,CASSLSDLGGEQFF
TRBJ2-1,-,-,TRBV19,TGTGCCAGTAGTCCTGCCCCAGGGATGAACTCCTACAATGAGCAGTTCTTC,CASSPAPGMNSYNEQFF
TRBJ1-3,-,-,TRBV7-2,TGTGCCAGCAGCCCAAGTAGAGGATTCGGAAACACCATATATTTT,CASSPSRGFGNTIYF
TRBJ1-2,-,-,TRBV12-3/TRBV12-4,TGTGCCAGCACACGGAGAGGCTACACCTTC,CASTRRGYTF
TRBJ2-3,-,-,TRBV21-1,TGTGCCAGCAGCAAACCGGGACTAGCGGATAGCACAGATACGCAGTATTTT,CASSKPGLADSTDTQYF
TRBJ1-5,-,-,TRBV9,TGTGCCAGCAGCGTAGACGGGGGACCCAGGCCCCAGCATTTT,CASSVDGGPRPQHF
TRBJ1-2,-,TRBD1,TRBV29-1,TGCAGCGTCTTAGGACAGGGCGACAGCTACACCTTC,CSVLGQGDSYTF
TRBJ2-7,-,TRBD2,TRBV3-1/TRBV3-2,TGTGCCAGCAGCCTAGCGGGAGTACCCGAGCAGTACTTC,CASSLAGVPEQYF
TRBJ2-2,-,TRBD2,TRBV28,TGTGCCAGCAGTTTTTTTCCAGCGGGAGGGCCGGGGTCCGGGGAGCTGTTTTTT,CASSFFPAGGPGSGELFF
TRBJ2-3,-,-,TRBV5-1,TGCGCCAGCAGCGCGACTAGCACAGATACGCAGTATTTT,CASSATSTDTQYF
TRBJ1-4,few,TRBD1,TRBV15,TGTGCCACCAGCATCGCAGGGGGGCATGAAAAACTGTTTTTT,CATSIAGGHEKLFF
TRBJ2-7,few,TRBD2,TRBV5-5,TGTGCCAGCAACCCCGGGGGGGAGTTCTCCTACGAGCAGTACTTC,CASNPGGEFSYEQYF
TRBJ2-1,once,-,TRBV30,TGTGCCTGGAGCGCACTGAATGAGCAGTTCTTC,CAWSALNEQFF
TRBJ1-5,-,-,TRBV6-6,TGTGCCAGCAGTTACTCGTCGAGCAATCAGCCCCAGCATTTT,CASSYSSSNQPQHF
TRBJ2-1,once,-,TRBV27,TGTGCCAGCAGTTTATCCTCATTGGGGGGTGAGCAGTTCTTC,CASSLSSLGGEQFF
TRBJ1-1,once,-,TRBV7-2,TGTGCCAGCAGCTTAGGTTTCGGGGGAGTTGGGAACACTGAAGCTTTCTTT,CASSLGFGGVGNTEAFF
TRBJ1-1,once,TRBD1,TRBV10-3,TGTGCCACCCGTAGAACAGGGGACACTGAAGCTTTCTTT,CATRRTGDTEAFF
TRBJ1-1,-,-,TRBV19,TGTGCCAGTAGGGCCGGGTTTGGCACTGAAGCTTTCTTT,CASRAGFGTEAFF
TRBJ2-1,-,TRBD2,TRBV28,TGTGCCAGCAGAACTCTCAGCGGGGGCTCCTACAATGAGCAGTTCTTC,CASRTLSGGSYNEQFF
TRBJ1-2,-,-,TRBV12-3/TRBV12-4,TGTGCCAGCAGTTTAAGTGGGCCCTATGGCTACACCTTC,CASSLSGPYGYTF
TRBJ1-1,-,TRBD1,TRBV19,TGTGCCAGTAGTACCCCGACAGGGGGCTTAACTGAAGCTTTCTTT,CASSTPTGGLTEAFF
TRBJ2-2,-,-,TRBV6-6,TGTGCCAGCAGTTACGGCGGGTTTAAGACCGGGGAGCTGTTTTTT,CASSYGGFKTGELFF
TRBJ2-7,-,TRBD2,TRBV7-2,TGTGCCAGCAGCTTGGGGGCTCTAGCGGGAGTCTACGAGCAGTACTTC,CASSLGALAGVYEQYF
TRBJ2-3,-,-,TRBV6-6,TGTGCCAGCAGGAAGACAGGAGCAGATACGCAGTATTTT,CASRKTGADTQYF
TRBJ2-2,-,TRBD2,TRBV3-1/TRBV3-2,TGTGCCAGCAGCCAAGTGCGGGCTAGCGGGAGATTTGTCGGGGAGCTGTTTTTT,CASSQVRASGRFVGELFF
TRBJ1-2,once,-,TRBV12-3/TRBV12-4,TGTGCCAGCAGCCCCGCACTCGAATATGGCTACACCTTC,CASSPALEYGYTF
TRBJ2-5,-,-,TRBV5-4,TGTGCCAGCAGCTTGGAAAATCCGGAGACCCAGTACTTC,CASSLENPETQYF
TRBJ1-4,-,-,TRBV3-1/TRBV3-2,TGTGCCAGCACCACCCGGGGATATGAAAAACTGTTTTTT,CASTTRGYEKLFF
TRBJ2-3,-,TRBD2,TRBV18,TGTGCCAGCTCACCACGGGAGGGCAGGCAGTATTTT,CASSPREGRQYF
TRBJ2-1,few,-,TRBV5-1,TGCGCCAGCAGCCAGTGGGGCAACGCCTACAATGAGCAGTTCTTC,CASSQWGNAYNEQFF
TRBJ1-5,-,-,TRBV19,TGTGCCAGTAGTATAGATCAGTCCAGGGGCCATCAGCCCCAGCATTTT,CASSIDQSRGHQPQHF
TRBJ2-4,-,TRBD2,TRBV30,TGTGCCTGGAGTGGCCAGGGACTAGCGGGAAAAAAAAACATTCAGTACTTC,CAWSGQGLAGKKNIQYF
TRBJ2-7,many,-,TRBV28,TGTGCCAGCAGTTTATTAGGGCCAGCGGCAACCTACGAGCAGTACTTC,CASSLLGPAATYEQYF
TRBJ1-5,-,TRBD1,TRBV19,TGTGCCAGCCGGGACAGGTATAGCAATCAGCCCCAGCATTTT,CASRDRYSNQPQHF